This T cell receptor beta chain was captured in a study of blood T cell repertoires in COVID-19. Study-level background: Researchers got acute and convalescent COVID-19 samples from the United States, Italy and Spain. T cells, B-cell-depleted T cells, or PBMCs provided the cDNA or gDNA that served as material.

This CDR3 has 14 residues. Per the germline V gene, CDR1 is GTSNPN and CDR2 is SVGIG (reference sequence). With 2 bases removed from V and 5 bases from J, the gap between germline ends came to 15 bases. Under the authors' procedure: Amplification of reference gene primers was used by the study to estimate nucleated cell counts. Assay used: immunoSEQ multiplex PCR; TCRdb lists only in-frame clones, some missing. That table gives V, J and clone size, and the DNA gave D and trimming. This sample has around 31,000 clones, with 80% to 90% found just once. The TCR was taken from an elderly man with acute or convalescent COVID-19. The chain is built from TRBV30 and TRBJ1-2; TRBD1 might be the D (5 bases). The sequenced sample was peripheral blood. The CDR3: CAWSPRLGPYGYTF. For the CDR3, the DNA is TGTGCCTGGAGTCCCAGGTTGGGGCCGTATGGCTACACCTTC.